This T cell receptor beta chain was captured in a study of T-cell reconstitution after alpha-beta-depleted transplantation in children. The study, taken as a whole, reports: Reports say that about two months after transplant, the alpha-beta T cells came out of several hundred graft clones that had expanded. A year had passed since transplant, and T-cell counts and diversity by then came mostly from newly produced T cells. The high TCRbeta diversity at day 60 in some patients came from surviving recipient T cells and thymic progenitors.

J lost 5 bases, V lost 4 bases, and 4 bases had no gene match. This CDR3 comprises 13 residues. Germline CDR1 SQVTM, CDR2 ANQGSEA. Preparation of the TCRbeta library used unique molecular identifiers. TCRdb passed the PCR reads through MiXCR, listing each CDR3 protein once. The sample consists of fewer than 700,000 distinct CDR3 sequences, 13% of them appearing once. With respect to this clonotype: The antigen remains undetermined.

Here the sequenced sample was PBMCs, mostly from graft donor cells, taken 360 days after TCRalphabeta/CD19-depleted stem cell transplant. This clonotype was obtained from a male patient younger than 18 who had a stem cell transplant for acute myeloid leukemia, so the T cells may come from the graft donor. The J gene is TRBJ2-1, the V gene TRBV29-1, with 8 bases fitting TRBD1. The CDR3 DNA is TGCAGCGTTGTGGGGACAGGACACAATGAGCAGTTCTTC. Its protein product is CSVVGTGHNEQFF.